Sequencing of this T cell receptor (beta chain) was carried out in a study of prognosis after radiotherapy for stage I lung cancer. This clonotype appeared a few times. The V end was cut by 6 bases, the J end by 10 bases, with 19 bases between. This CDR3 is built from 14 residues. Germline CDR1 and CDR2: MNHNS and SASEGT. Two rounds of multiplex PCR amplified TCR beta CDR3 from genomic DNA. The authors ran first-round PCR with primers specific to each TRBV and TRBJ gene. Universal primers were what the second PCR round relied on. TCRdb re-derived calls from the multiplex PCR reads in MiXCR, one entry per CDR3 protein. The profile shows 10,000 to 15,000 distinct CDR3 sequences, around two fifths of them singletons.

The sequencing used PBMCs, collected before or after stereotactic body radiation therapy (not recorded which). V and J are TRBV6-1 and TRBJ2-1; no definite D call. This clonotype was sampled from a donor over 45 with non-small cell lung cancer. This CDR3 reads CASSQLRIAAEQFF. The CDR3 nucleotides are TGTGCCAGCAGCCAACTTCGAATAGCCGCCGAGCAGTTCTTC.